This TCR beta chain was captured in a study of blood T cell repertoires in COVID-19. Looking at the study overall: T cells, B-cell-depleted T cells, or PBMCs supplied cDNA or gDNA.

The CDR3 contains 15 residues. In germline, CDR1 is WNHNN, CDR2 SYGVQD (reference sequence). With 6 bases clipped from V and 2 bases from J, the junction kept 3 bases outside the gene matches. Per the authors' pipeline: Estimation of nucleated cell counts relied on the amplification of reference gene primers. Libraries were prepared by immunoSEQ multiplex PCR; TCRdb keeps only in-frame clonotypes and omits some of them. V, J and clone size were drawn from that table, and D and trimming were deduced from the DNA. The table lists 100,000 to 150,000 clones, about 88% of them singletons. The clonotype originates from a woman older than 75 with acute or convalescent COVID-19. J is TRBJ1-6 and V is TRBV10-1, with TRBD1 matching over 8 bases. The sample consisted of peripheral blood. This CDR3 is CASRDRVTYNSPLHF. The CDR3, as DNA: TGCGCCAGCAGGGACAGGGTGACCTATAATTCACCCCTCCACTTT.